This TCR beta chain stems from a study of blood T cells in healthy people across ages. This clonotype was picked up many times. Its antigen remains unidentified. Findings of the study overall: TCR beta diversity was tightly associated with the proportion of naive T cells. Compared with aged donors, long-lived donors showed fewer expanded clones, suggesting selection. Diversity figures derived from one million T cells were judged to underestimate the true value.

A second roughly 6 to 11 cycle PCR used barcoded and J-beta primers. Carrying 12 random nucleotides, a template-switch adaptor labeled each individual cDNA molecule. TCRdb independently ran MiXCR on the 5' RACE reads; one entry per CDR3 protein. This table has some 1,800,000 distinct CDR3 sequences, about 39% appearing once. Germline loops: CDR1 MNHEY, CDR2 SMNVEV (reference sequence). The CDR3 is made up of 13 amino acids. Trimming stripped 7 bases from V and 0 bases from J, with 8 bases between. This chain joins TRBV27 and TRBJ2-3, with D uncertain. The receptor was isolated from a human donor in good health. Sample: blood. In DNA form, the CDR3 reads TGTGCCAGCACGCTGCGGAGCACAGATACGCAGTATTTT. Residues: CASTLRSTDTQYF.